This paragraph reports one T cell receptor beta chain. V was pared by 3 bases and J by 5 bases, with 9 bases of the junction left unmatched. The CDR3 runs 14 residues. Looked up from germline, CDR1 is GTSNPN and CDR2 is SVGIG (reference sequence). These data belong to a study of beta chain features in type 1 diabetes. The sequenced template was cDNA made from the entire isolated RNA. Generated by immunoSEQ multiplex PCR, the TCRdb table keeps only in-frame clones and is missing some. Of 300,000 to 450,000 clones in the sample, around 13% were seen once. The source material was naive CD4+ T cells from blood. V is TRBV30 and J is TRBJ2-5, with TRBD2 matching 7 bases. This sequence originates from a man between 18 and 29 years old in good health. The CDR3 DNA reads as TGTGCCTGGAGCGAGGGAGGGCCCCTGGAGACCCAGTACTTC. The encoded protein is CAWSEGGPLETQYF.